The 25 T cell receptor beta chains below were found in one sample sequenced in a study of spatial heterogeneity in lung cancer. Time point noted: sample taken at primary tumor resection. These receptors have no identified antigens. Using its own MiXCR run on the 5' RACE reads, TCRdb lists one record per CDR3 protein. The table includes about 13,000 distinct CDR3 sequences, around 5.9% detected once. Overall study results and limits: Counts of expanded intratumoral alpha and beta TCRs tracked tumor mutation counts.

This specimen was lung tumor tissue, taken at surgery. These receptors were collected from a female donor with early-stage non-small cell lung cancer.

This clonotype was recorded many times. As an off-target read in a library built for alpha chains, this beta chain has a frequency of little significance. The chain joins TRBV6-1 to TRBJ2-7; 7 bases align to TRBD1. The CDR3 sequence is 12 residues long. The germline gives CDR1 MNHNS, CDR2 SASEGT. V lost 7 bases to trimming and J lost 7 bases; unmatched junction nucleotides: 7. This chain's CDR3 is CASMTGLQEQYF. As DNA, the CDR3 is TGTGCCAGCATGACAGGGTTACAGGAGCAGTACTTC.

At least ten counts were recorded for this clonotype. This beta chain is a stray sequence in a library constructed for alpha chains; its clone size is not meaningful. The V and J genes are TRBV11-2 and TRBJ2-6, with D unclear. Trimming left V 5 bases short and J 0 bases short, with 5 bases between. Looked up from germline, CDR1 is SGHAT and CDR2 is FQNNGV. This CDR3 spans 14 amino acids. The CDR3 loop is CASSPSSGANVLTF. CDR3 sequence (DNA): TGTGCCAGCAGCCCCAGCTCTGGGGCCAACGTCCTGACTTTC.

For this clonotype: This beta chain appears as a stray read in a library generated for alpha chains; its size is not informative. CDR3 protein: CANRPQGFTEAFF. CDR3 nucleotides: TGTGCCAACAGGCCCCAGGGCTTCACTGAAGCTTTCTTT. The chain has TRBV6-2 or TRBV6-3 and TRBJ1-1; D possibly corresponds to TRBD1 (5 bases). Germline assignment: CDR1 MNHEY and CDR2 SVGEGT. V dropped 10 bases and J dropped 4 bases, with 16 bases sitting between them. The CDR3 has 13 residues.

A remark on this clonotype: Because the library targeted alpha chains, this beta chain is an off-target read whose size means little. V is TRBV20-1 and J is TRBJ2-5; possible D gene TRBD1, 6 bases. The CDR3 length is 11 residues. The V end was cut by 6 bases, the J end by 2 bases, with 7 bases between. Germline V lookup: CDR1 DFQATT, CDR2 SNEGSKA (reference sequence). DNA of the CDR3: TGCAGTGCAACAGGGCAAGAGACCCAGTACTTC. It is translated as CSATGQETQYF.

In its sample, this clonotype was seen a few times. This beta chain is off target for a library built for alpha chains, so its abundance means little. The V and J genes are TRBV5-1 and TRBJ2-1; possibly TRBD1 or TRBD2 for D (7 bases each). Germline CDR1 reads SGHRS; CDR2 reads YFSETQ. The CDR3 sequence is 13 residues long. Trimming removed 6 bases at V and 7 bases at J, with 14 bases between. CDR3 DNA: TGCGCCAGCACGCACCAGGGGGGGAATGAGCAGTTCTTC. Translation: CASTHQGGNEQFF.

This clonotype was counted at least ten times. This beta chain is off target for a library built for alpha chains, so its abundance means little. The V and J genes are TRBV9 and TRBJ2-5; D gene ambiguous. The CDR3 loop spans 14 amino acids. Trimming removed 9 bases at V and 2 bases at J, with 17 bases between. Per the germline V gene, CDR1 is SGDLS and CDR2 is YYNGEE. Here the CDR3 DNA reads TGTGCCACTATACCAAGACGGTTTCAAGAGACCCAGTACTTC. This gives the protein CATIPRRFQETQYF. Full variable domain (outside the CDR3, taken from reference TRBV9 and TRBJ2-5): DSGVTQTPKHLITATGQRVTLRCSPRSGDLSVYWYQQSLDQGLQFLIQYYNGEERAKGNILERFSAQQFPDLHSELNLSSLELGDSALYFCATIPRRFQETQYFGPGTRLLVL.

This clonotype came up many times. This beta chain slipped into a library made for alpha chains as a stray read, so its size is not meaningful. Here the CDR3 DNA reads TGTGCCAGCAGTTACTCCGACCGAAATACGCAGTATTTT. Residues: CASSYSDRNTQYF. The V call is TRBV6-5, the J call TRBJ2-3; D gene uncertain. The CDR3 runs to 13 residues. Germline V lookup: CDR1 MNHEY, CDR2 SVGAGI. Trimming left V 0 bases short and J 7 bases short, with 8 bases between.

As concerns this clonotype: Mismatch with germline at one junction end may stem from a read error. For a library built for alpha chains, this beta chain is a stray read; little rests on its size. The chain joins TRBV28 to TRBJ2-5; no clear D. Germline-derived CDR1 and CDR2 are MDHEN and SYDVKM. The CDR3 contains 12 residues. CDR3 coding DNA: TGTACCAGCAGTTTTCGTCAAGAGACCCAGTACTTC. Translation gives CTSSFRQETQYF. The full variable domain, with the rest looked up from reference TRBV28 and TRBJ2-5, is DVKVTQSSRYLVKRTGEKVFLECVQDMDHENMFWYRQDPGLGLRLIYFSYDVKMKEKGDIPEGYSVSREKKERFSLILESASTNQTSMYLCTSSFRQETQYFGPGTRLLVL.

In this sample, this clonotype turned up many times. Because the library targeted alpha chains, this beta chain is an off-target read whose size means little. Written as DNA, the CDR3 is TGTGCCAGCTCACCCCAAACAGGGGCCCAGCATTTT. It specifies CASSPQTGAQHF. The rearrangement joins TRBV18 to TRBJ1-5, with 7 bases fitting TRBD1. The CDR3 has 12 residues. The V segment lost 3 bases and the J segment 11 bases; nucleotides outside the gene matches: 4. Looked up from germline, CDR1 is KGHSH and CDR2 is LQKENI.

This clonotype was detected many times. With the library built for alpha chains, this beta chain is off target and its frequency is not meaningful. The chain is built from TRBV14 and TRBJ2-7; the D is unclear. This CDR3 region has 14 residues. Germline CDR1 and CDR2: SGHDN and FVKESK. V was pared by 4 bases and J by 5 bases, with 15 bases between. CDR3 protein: CASSPAGARNEQYF. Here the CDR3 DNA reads TGTGCCAGCAGCCCTGCAGGAGCCCGCAACGAGCAGTACTTC.

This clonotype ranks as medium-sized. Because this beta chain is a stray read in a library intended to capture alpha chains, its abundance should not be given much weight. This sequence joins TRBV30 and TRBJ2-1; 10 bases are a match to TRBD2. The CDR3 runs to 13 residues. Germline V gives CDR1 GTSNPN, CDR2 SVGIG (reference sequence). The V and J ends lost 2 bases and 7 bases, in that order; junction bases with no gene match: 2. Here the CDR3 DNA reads TGTGCCTGGAGTAAGACTAGCGGGAATGAGCAGTTCTTC. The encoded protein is CAWSKTSGNEQFF.

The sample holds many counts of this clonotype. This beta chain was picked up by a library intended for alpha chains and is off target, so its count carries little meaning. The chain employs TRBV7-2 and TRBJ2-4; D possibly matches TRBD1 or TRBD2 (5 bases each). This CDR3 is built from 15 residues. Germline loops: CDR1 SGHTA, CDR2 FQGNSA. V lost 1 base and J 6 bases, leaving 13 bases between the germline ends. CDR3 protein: CASSLDSTGPNIQYF. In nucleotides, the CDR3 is TGTGCCAGCAGCTTAGACTCGACGGGGCCAAACATTCAGTACTTC. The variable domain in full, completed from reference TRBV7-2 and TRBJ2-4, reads GAGVSQSPSNKVTEKGKDVELRCDPISGHTALYWYRQSLGQGLEFLIYFQGNSAPDKSGLPSDRFSAERTGGSVSTLTIQRTQQEDSAVYLCASSLDSTGPNIQYFGAGTRLSVL.

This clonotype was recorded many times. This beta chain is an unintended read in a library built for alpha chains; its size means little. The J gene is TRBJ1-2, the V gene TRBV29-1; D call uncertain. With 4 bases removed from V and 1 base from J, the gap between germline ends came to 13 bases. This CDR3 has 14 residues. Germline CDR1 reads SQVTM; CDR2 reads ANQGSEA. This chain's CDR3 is CSVGRQGGNYGYTF. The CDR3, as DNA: TGCAGCGTTGGACGGCAAGGTGGTAACTATGGCTACACCTTC.

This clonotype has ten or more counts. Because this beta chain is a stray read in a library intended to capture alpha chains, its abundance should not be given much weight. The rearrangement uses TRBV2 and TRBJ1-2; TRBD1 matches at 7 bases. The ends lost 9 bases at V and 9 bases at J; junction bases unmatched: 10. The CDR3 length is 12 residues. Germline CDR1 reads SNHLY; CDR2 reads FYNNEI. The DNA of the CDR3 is TGTGCCAGTCGGGACAGTTTAATAAGCTACACCTTC. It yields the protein CASRDSLISYTF. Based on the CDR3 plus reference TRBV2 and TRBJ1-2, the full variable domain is EPEVTQTPSHQVTQMGQEVILRCVPISNHLYFYWYRQILGQKVEFLVSFYNNEISEKSEIFDDQFSVERPDGSNFTLKIRSTKLEDSAMYFCASRDSLISYTFGSGTRLTVV.

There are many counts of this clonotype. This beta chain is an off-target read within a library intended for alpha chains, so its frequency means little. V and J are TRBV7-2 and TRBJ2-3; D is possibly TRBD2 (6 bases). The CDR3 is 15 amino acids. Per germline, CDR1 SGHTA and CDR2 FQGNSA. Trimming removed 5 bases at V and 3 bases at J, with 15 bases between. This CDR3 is CASSLRGGGTDTQYF. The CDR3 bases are TGTGCCAGCAGCCTTAGGGGAGGCGGAACAGATACGCAGTATTTT.

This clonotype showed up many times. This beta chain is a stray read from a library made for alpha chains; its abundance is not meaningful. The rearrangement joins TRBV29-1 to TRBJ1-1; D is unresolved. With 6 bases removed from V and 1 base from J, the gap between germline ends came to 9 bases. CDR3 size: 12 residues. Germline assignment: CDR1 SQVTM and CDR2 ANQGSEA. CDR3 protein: CSVWFTNTEAFF. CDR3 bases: TGCAGCGTGTGGTTTACGAACACTGAAGCTTTCTTT.

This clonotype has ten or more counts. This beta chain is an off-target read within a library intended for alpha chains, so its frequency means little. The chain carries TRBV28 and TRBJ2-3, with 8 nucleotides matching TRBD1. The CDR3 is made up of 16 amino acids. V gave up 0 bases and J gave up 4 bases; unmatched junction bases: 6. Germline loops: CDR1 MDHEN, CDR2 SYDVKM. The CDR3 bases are TGTGCCAGCAGTTTATGGTCGACAGGGGTCGCAGATACGCAGTATTTT. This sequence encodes CASSLWSTGVADTQYF.

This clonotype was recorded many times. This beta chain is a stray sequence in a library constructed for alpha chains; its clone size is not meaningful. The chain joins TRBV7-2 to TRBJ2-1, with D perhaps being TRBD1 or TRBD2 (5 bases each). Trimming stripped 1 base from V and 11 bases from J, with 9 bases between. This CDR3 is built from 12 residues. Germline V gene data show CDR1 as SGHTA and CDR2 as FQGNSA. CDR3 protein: CASSLDGTKQFF. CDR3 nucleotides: TGTGCCAGCAGCTTAGACGGGACGAAGCAGTTCTTC.

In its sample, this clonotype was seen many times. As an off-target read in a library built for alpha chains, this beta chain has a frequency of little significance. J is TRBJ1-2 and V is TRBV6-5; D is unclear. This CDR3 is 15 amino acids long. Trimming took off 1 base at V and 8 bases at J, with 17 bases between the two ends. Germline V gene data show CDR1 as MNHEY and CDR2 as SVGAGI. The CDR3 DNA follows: TGTGCCAGCAGTTACTTCCCGGAAGGCTCGGAAGGCTACACCTTC. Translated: CASSYFPEGSEGYTF.

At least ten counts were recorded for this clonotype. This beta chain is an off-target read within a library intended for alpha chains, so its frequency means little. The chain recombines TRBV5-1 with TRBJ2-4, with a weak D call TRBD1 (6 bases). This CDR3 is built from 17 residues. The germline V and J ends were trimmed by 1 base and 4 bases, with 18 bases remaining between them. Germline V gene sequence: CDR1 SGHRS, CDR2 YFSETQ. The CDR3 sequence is CASSLPPGTGPKNIQYF. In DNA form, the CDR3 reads TGCGCCAGCAGCTTGCCCCCCGGCACAGGGCCTAAAAACATTCAGTACTTC.

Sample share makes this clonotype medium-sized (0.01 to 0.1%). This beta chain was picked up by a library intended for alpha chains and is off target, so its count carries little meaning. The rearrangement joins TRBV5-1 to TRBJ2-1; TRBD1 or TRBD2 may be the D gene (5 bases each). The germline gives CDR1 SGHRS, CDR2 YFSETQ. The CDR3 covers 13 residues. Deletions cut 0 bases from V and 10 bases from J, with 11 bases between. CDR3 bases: TGCGCCAGCAGCTTGGCGGGTGGGACCGAGCAGTTCTTC. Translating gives CASSLAGGTEQFF.

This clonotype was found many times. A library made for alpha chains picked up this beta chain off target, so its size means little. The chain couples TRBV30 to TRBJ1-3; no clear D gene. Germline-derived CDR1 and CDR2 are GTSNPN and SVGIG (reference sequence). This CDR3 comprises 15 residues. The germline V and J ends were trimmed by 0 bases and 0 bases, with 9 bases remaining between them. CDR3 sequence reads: CAWSVRGRSGNTIYF. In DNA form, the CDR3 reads TGTGCCTGGAGTGTCCGAGGTCGCTCTGGAAACACCATATATTTT.

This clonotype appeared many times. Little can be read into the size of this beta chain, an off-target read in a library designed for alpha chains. The CDR3 DNA is TGCGCCAGCAGCTTGGCTAGACTAGCTATTGAAGATACGCAGTATTTT. Translating it yields CASSLARLAIEDTQYF. This chain links TRBV5-1 with TRBJ2-3; TRBD2 agrees at 7 bases. V lost 0 bases, J lost 5 bases, and 9 bases stayed unmatched. The CDR3 has 16 amino acids. Germline V lookup: CDR1 SGHRS, CDR2 YFSETQ.

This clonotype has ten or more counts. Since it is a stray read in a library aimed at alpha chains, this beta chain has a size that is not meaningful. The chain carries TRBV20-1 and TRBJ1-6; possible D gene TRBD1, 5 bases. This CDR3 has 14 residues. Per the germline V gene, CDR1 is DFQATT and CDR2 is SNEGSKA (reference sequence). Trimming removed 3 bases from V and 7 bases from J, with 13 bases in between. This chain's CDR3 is CSASRGSPNSPLHF. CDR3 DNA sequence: TGCAGTGCTAGTCGGGGGTCGCCGAATTCACCCCTCCACTTT.

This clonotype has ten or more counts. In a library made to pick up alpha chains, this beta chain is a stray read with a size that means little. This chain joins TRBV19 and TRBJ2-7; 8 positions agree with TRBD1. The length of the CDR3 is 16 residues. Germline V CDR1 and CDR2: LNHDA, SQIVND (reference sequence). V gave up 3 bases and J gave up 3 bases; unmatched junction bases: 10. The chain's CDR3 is CASSILRGTGLYEQYF. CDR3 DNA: TGTGCCAGTAGTATTCTAAGGGGGACAGGACTCTACGAGCAGTACTTC.